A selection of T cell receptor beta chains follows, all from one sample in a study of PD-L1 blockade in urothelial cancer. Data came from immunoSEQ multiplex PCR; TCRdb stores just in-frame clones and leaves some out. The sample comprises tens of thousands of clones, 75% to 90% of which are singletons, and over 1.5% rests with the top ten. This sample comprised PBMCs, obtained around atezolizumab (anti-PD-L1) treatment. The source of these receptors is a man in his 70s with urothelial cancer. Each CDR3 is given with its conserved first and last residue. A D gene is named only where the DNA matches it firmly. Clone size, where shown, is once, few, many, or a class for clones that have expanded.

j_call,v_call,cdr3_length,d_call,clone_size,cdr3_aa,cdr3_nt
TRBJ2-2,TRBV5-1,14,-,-,CASSLFTGTGELFF,TGCGCCAGCAGCTTATTCACAGGGACCGGGGAGCTGTTTTTT
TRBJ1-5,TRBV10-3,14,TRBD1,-,CASRGTGGNQPQHF,TGTGCCAGCCGGGGGACAGGGGGCAATCAGCCCCAGCATTTT
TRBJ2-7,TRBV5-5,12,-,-,CASSLNPGEQYF,TGTGCCAGCAGCTTGAATCCCGGCGAGCAGTACTTC
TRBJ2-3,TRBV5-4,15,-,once,CASSSRGQPTDTQYF,TGTGCCAGCAGCTCGCGTGGGCAGCCCACAGATACGCAGTATTTT
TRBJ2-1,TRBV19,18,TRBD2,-,CASSIDPVGREGYNEQFF,TGTGCCAGTAGTATAGATCCAGTAGGGCGGGAGGGTTACAATGAGCAGTTCTTC
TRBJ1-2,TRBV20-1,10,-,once,CSASGYGYTF,TGCAGTGCTTCAGGGTATGGCTACACCTTC
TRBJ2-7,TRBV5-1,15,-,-,CASSEDPGSSYEQYF,TGCGCCAGCAGTGAGGATCCGGGGAGCTCCTACGAGCAGTACTTC
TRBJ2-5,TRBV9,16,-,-,CASSVETGLYGETQYF,TGTGCCAGCAGCGTAGAAACGGGATTGTATGGAGAGACCCAGTACTTC
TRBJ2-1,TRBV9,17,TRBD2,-,CASSPGGGAIDYNEQFF,TGTGCCAGCAGCCCCGGGGGGGGCGCAATTGACTACAATGAGCAGTTCTTC
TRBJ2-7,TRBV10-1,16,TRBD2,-,CASSEGLAGTSDKQYF,TGCGCCAGCAGCGAGGGACTAGCGGGGACCTCTGACAAGCAGTACTTC
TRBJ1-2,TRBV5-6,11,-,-,CASSLAVSYTF,TGTGCCAGCAGCTTGGCTGTCAGTTACACCTTC
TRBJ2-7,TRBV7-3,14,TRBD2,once,CASSPTSGRAEQYF,TGTGCCAGCAGCCCGACTAGCGGGAGGGCCGAGCAGTACTTC
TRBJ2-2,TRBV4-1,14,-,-,CASRRGDLTGELFF,TGCGCCAGCAGAAGGGGCGACTTAACCGGGGAGCTGTTTTTT
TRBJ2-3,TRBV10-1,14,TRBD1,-,CASSRDSSTDTQYF,TGCGCCAGCAGCCGGGACAGCAGCACAGATACGCAGTATTTT
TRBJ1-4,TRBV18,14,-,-,CASSPSGENEKLFF,TGTGCCAGCTCACCATCGGGGGAAAATGAAAAACTGTTTTTT
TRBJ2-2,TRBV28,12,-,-,CALGEDTGELFF,TGTGCCTTGGGTGAGGACACCGGGGAGCTGTTTTTT
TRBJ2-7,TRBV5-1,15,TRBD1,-,CASSWGGQGTPEQYF,TGCGCCAGCAGTTGGGGGGGACAGGGAACACCCGAGCAGTACTTC
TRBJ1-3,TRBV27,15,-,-,CASSLQGQAGNTIYF,TGTGCCAGCAGTTTACAGGGGCAAGCTGGAAACACCATATATTTT
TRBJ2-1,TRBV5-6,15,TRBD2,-,CASSPGLDSYNEQFF,TGTGCCAGCAGCCCTGGACTAGACTCCTACAATGAGCAGTTCTTC
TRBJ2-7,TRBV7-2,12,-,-,CASSSNSYEQYF,TGTGCCAGCAGCTCTAATTCCTACGAGCAGTACTTC
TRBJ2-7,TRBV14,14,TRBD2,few,CASSLTSALDEQYF,TGTGCCAGCAGTTTGACTAGCGCCCTCGACGAGCAGTACTTC
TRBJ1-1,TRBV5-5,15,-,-,CASSFREGRSKQAFF,TGTGCCAGCAGCTTCCGGGAGGGCCGGTCAAAGCAAGCTTTCTTT
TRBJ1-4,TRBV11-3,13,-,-,CASSLRGGEKLFF,TGTGCCAGCAGCTTGAGAGGAGGAGAAAAACTGTTTTTT
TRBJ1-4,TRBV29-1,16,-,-,CSVAPPGSGLNEKLFF,TGCAGCGTTGCCCCGCCTGGGTCAGGGCTTAATGAAAAACTGTTTTTT
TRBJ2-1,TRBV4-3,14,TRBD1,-,CASSQGDSYNEQFF,TGCGCCAGCAGCCAGGGGGACAGCTACAATGAGCAGTTCTTC
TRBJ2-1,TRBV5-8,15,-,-,CASSLGQGHRNEQFF,TGTGCCAGCAGCTTGGGGCAGGGGCATAGGAATGAGCAGTTCTTC
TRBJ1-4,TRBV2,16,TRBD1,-,CASRVKFQGANEKLFF,TGTGCCAGCAGGGTAAAGTTTCAGGGGGCTAATGAAAAACTGTTTTTT
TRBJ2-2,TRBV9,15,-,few,CASSAGPGDTGELFF,TGTGCCAGCAGCGCCGGCCCGGGTGACACCGGGGAGCTGTTTTTT
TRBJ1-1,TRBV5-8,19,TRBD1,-,CASSLGSRGPGPLSAEAFF,TGTGCCAGCAGCTTGGGAAGCAGGGGGCCCGGTCCCCTAAGCGCTGAAGCTTTCTTT
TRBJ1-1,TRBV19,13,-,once,CASRTDSNTEAFF,TGTGCCAGTAGAACGGACAGCAACACTGAAGCTTTCTTT
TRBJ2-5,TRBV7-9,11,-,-,CASSRGQNGYF,TGTGCCAGCAGCCGAGGACAGAATGGGTACTTC
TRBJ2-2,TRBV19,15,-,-,CASSRSAGWTGELFF,TGTGCCAGTAGTAGGTCTGCAGGGTGGACCGGGGAGCTGTTTTTT
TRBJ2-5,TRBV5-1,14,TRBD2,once,CASSYSGSGETQYF,TGCGCCAGCAGCTATAGCGGGAGCGGGGAGACCCAGTACTTC
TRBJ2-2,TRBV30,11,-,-,CASQGSGELFF,TGTGCCTCCCAGGGATCCGGGGAGCTGTTTTTT
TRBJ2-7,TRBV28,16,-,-,CASSLIRLGLPYEQYF,TGTGCCAGCAGTTTGATTCGATTGGGGCTCCCATACGAGCAGTACTTC
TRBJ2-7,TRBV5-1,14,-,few,CASSGDITSYEQYF,TGCGCCAGCAGCGGGGACATTACTTCCTACGAGCAGTACTTC
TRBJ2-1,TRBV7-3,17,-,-,CASSLTGGGRPYNEQFF,TGTGCCAGCAGCTTAACTGGGGGAGGCAGGCCCTACAATGAGCAGTTCTTC
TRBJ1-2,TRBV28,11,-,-,CASSSLLGYTF,TGTGCCAGCAGTTCCCTTCTTGGCTACACCTTC
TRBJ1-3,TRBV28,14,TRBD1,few,CASSPLTGGNTIYF,TGTGCCAGCAGTCCCCTGACAGGGGGAAACACCATATATTTT
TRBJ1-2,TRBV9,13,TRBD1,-,CASGDRGPYGYTF,TGTGCCAGCGGCGACAGGGGGCCGTATGGCTACACCTTC
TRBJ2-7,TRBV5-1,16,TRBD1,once,CASSIKPGQGAEEQYF,TGCGCCAGCAGCATAAAACCGGGACAGGGGGCCGAGGAGCAGTACTTC
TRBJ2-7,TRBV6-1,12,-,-,CASSASGSEQYF,TGTGCCAGCAGTGCCTCGGGGAGTGAGCAGTACTTC
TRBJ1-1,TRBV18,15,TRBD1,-,CASSPTQGTITEAFF,TGTGCCAGCTCACCAACACAGGGGACGATCACTGAAGCTTTCTTT
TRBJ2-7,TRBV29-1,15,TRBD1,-,CSVYGGTGASYEQYF,TGCAGCGTCTACGGAGGGACAGGGGCCTCCTACGAACAGTACTTC
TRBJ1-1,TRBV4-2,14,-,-,CASSQETEGTEAFF,TGTGCCAGCAGCCAAGAAACCGAGGGCACTGAAGCTTTCTTT
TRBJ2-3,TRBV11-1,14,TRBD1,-,CASSFRDSEVTQYF,TGTGCCAGCAGCTTCCGGGACAGTGAGGTCACGCAGTATTTT
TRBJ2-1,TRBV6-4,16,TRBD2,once,CASSEKDSGSYNEQFF,TGTGCCAGCAGTGAAAAGGATAGCGGGAGCTACAATGAGCAGTTCTTC
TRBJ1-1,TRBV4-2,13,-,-,CASSQDGNTEAFF,TGTGCCAGCAGCCAAGACGGGAACACTGAAGCTTTCTTT
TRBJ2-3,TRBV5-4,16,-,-,CASSFRVQGSTDTQYF,TGTGCCAGCAGCTTTCGAGTGCAGGGGAGCACAGATACGCAGTATTTT
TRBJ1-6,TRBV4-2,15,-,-,CASSQDQGTDSPLHF,TGTGCCAGCAGCCAAGATCAGGGGACGGATTCACCCCTCCACTTT